These T cell receptor beta chains were read from a single sample in a study of T cell repertoires in cytomegalovirus infection. No antigen is known for these receptors. TCRdb itself ran the reads through MiXCR, one entry per CDR3 protein. The data contain over 250,000 distinct CDR3 sequences, 22% of them singletons. The input for sequencing was cultured PBMCs, taken from culture after CMV antigen stimulation. All receptors derive from a human donor in good health (CMV status not recorded). Some clones in this sample may be carry-over from other donors' samples. Both conserved end residues are part of each CDR3. Each record gives: J gene, V gene, D gene, clone size, CDR3 protein, CDR3 DNA. A D gene is named only where the DNA matches it firmly. For some rows the clone size is stated as once, few or many, or as a class when expanded; others skip it.

TRBJ1-1	TRBV7-9	-	many	CASSLPGRNTEAFF	TGTGCCAGCAGCTTACCCGGGCGGAACACTGAAGCTTTCTTT
TRBJ2-3	TRBV7-8	TRBD2	-	CASRENSGSYTQYF	TGTGCCAGCAGAGAGAATAGCGGGAGTTATACGCAGTATTTT
TRBJ2-1	TRBV18	TRBD2	-	CASSPASGRDTYNEQFF	TGTGCCAGCTCACCGGCTAGCGGGAGGGATACCTACAATGAGCAGTTCTTC
TRBJ1-1	TRBV7-9	-	many	CASSPQANTEAFF	TGTGCCAGCAGCCCCCAGGCGAACACTGAAGCTTTCTTT
TRBJ2-6	TRBV7-2	-	-	CASSLDLLSSGANVLTF	TGTGCCAGCAGCTTAGATCTGTTGAGCTCTGGGGCCAACGTCCTGACTTTC
TRBJ2-1	TRBV7-4	TRBD2	-	CASSSGLVRENEQFF	TGTGCCAGCAGCTCGGGACTAGTAAGGGAGAATGAGCAGTTCTTC
TRBJ1-5	TRBV30	-	once	CAWSASSNQPQHF	TGTGCCTGGAGTGCCAGTAGCAATCAGCCCCAGCATTTT
TRBJ2-1	TRBV11-1	-	-	CASKSGPTYNEQFF	TGTGCCAGTAAGAGCGGCCCTACCTACAATGAGCAGTTCTTC
TRBJ1-4	TRBV4-2	-	-	CASSQELNEKLFF	TGTGCCAGCAGCCAGGAGCTGAATGAAAAACTGTTTTTT
TRBJ2-3	TRBV6-2/TRBV6-3	TRBD2	-	CASSYSRLAGPTDTQYF	TGTGCCAGCAGTTACTCGCGGCTAGCGGGCCCCACAGATACGCAGTATTTT
TRBJ2-1	TRBV11-3	TRBD2	-	CASSLGVAGGLNEQFF	TGTGCCAGCAGCTTAGGGGTAGCGGGAGGTTTAAATGAGCAGTTCTTC
TRBJ1-6	TRBV2	-	-	CASSPHGTLNSPLHF	TGTGCCAGCAGTCCCCACGGGACTCTTAATTCACCCCTCCACTTT
TRBJ2-1	TRBV6-4	-	many	CASSDSAGDYNEQFF	TGTGCCAGCAGTGACTCGGCAGGGGATTACAATGAGCAGTTCTTC
TRBJ2-3	TRBV7-2	TRBD2	many	CASSVGLAGVGPDTQYF	TGTGCCAGCAGCGTTGGACTAGCGGGAGTCGGCCCAGATACGCAGTATTTT
TRBJ2-1	TRBV6-1	-	-	CASGGSEQFF	TGTGCCAGCGGGGGGAGTGAGCAGTTCTTC
TRBJ2-2	TRBV6-2/TRBV6-3	-	-	CATRRGGTTNTGELFF	TGTGCCACGCGTAGGGGGGGGACGACCAACACCGGGGAGCTGTTTTTT
TRBJ2-2	TRBV4-1	TRBD2	-	CASSQGGLAGVVHTGELFF	TGCGCCAGCAGCCAAGGGGGACTAGCGGGAGTGGTGCACACCGGGGAGCTGTTTTTT
TRBJ1-1	TRBV12-3/TRBV12-4	-	few	CASSLGVMNTEAFF	TGTGCCAGCAGTTTAGGGGTGATGAACACTGAAGCTTTCTTT
TRBJ1-5	TRBV2	TRBD1	many	CHRGLLLINQPQHF	TGTCACAGGGGGCTGCTCCTGATCAATCAGCCCCAGCATTTT
TRBJ2-3	TRBV11-2	-	many	CASSLDTKPTQYF	TGTGCCAGCAGCTTAGATACTAAGCCTACGCAGTATTTT
TRBJ2-4	TRBV6-1	-	-	CASSADRNIQYF	TGTGCCAGCAGTGCCGACCGGAACATTCAGTACTTC
TRBJ1-1	TRBV5-4	-	-	CASSLRLAFNTEAFF	TGTGCCAGCAGCTTGAGGCTCGCCTTTAACACTGAAGCTTTCTTT
TRBJ1-2	TRBV28	TRBD1	-	CASSPAGTGYGYTF	TGTGCCAGCAGCCCAGCCGGGACAGGGTATGGCTACACCTTC
TRBJ1-6	TRBV12-3/TRBV12-4	-	many	CASSLGQGGNSPLHF	TGTGCCAGCAGTTTAGGTCAGGGAGGTAATTCACCCCTCCACTTT
TRBJ2-1	TRBV7-2	TRBD2	many	CASSLAPSGNEQFF	TGTGCCAGCAGCTTAGCACCTAGCGGGAATGAGCAGTTCTTC
TRBJ2-6	TRBV7-9	-	few	CASSSLKVSGANVLTF	TGTGCCAGCAGCTCTCTTAAGGTCTCTGGGGCCAACGTCCTGACTTTC
TRBJ2-3	TRBV7-2	TRBD2	many	CASSLVGLAGDTQYF	TGTGCCAGCAGCTTAGTAGGCCTAGCGGGAGATACGCAGTATTTT
TRBJ2-5	TRBV7-8	-	few	CASSFFSTSQETQYF	TGTGCCAGCAGCTTTTTCTCGACTAGCCAAGAGACCCAGTACTTC
TRBJ2-1	TRBV28	-	once	CASCRSSYNEQFF	TGTGCCAGCTGTAGAAGCTCCTACAATGAGCAGTTCTTC
TRBJ2-3	TRBV15	-	few	CATDTARGTDTQYF	TGTGCCACCGACACAGCCCGGGGCACAGATACGCAGTATTTT
TRBJ2-1	TRBV6-6	-	few	CASSYPRGFQTSYNEQFF	TGTGCCAGCAGTTACCCCAGGGGCTTCCAAACCTCCTACAATGAGCAGTTCTTC
TRBJ2-7	TRBV7-6	-	-	CARGGVLYEQYF	TGTGCCAGGGGCGGGGTACTCTACGAGCAGTACTTC
TRBJ1-3	TRBV4-3	-	few	CASSQDRRHSGNTIYF	TGCGCCAGCAGCCAAGATCGAAGGCACTCTGGAAACACCATATATTTT
TRBJ2-1	TRBV7-2	-	many	CASSLGKNEQFF	TGTGCCAGCAGCTTGGGTAAAAATGAGCAGTTCTTC
TRBJ1-1	TRBV7-9	-	few	CASSCLGRFCPNTEAFF	TGTGCCAGCAGCTGTTTGGGTCGTTTTTGTCCGAACACTGAAGCTTTCTTT
TRBJ2-7	TRBV11-2	-	few	CASSLVDEQYF	TGTGCCAGCAGCTTAGTTGACGAGCAGTACTTC
TRBJ2-1	TRBV19	TRBD2	-	CASSIRRGGLNEQFF	TGTGCCAGTAGTATACGGCGGGGGGGGCTCAATGAGCAGTTCTTC
TRBJ1-5	TRBV7-8	-	few	CASSSHDRSNFQPQHF	TGTGCCAGCAGCTCCCACGACAGGTCAAATTTCCAGCCCCAGCATTTT
TRBJ2-1	TRBV7-9	-	few	CASSLGANSYNEQFF	TGTGCCAGCAGCTTAGGCGCGAACTCCTACAATGAGCAGTTCTTC
TRBJ2-4	TRBV6-6	TRBD2	-	CASSYSLAGDWNIQYF	TGTGCCAGCAGTTACTCCCTAGCGGGAGATTGGAACATTCAGTACTTC
TRBJ2-1	TRBV6-2/TRBV6-3	-	-	CASSLRLLVYNEQFF	TGTGCCAGCAGTTTAAGGTTACTGGTGTACAATGAGCAGTTCTTC
TRBJ1-2	TRBV19	-	-	CASFGRITYGYTF	TGTGCCAGTTTTGGACGGATTACCTATGGCTACACCTTC
TRBJ2-5	TRBV2	-	-	CASNPPPGYRETQYF	TGTGCCAGCAACCCCCCACCGGGGTACCGAGAGACCCAGTACTTC
TRBJ1-2	TRBV2	-	-	CASSEERIRALEDGYTF	TGTGCCAGCAGTGAAGAGCGGATCCGCGCCCTTGAAGATGGCTACACCTTC
TRBJ2-3	TRBV12-3/TRBV12-4	-	-	CASSFRTPDTQYF	TGTGCCAGCAGTTTCAGGACACCGGATACGCAGTATTTT
TRBJ2-5	TRBV24-1	-	-	CATSDLGADLQETQYF	TGTGCCACCAGTGATTTGGGGGCGGACTTACAAGAGACCCAGTACTTC
TRBJ2-7	TRBV25-1	TRBD1	many	CASSGRGQKSYEQYF	TGTGCCAGCAGTGGCCGGGGACAGAAATCCTACGAGCAGTACTTC
TRBJ1-5	TRBV20-1	-	-	CSASTGWGQPQHF	TGCAGTGCTAGTACAGGATGGGGTCAGCCCCAGCATTTT